This T cell receptor beta chain stems from a study of cytomegalovirus exposure and HLA in healthy donors. On this clone itself: Its antigen is not identified.

Study findings and constraints: A list of approximately 160 TCR beta chains associated with cytomegalovirus was given.

The primer mix had 60 Vbeta and 13 Jbeta primers. The protocol was immunoSEQ multiplex PCR, while the TCRdb copy is restricted to in-frame clones and leaves out a portion. The table includes about 98,000 clones, approximately 74% detected once. Per germline, CDR1 SGHTA and CDR2 FQGTGA. V shed 4 bases and J shed 0 bases, with 9 bases lying between them. This CDR3 is built from 15 residues. This chain joins TRBV7-3 and TRBJ2-2, with D tentatively TRBD1 (6 bases). The sequenced sample was PBMCs. This clonotype was sampled from a male donor in good health and CMV-seronegative. The CDR3 loop is CASSSGTTNTGELFF. CDR3 nucleotide sequence: TGTGCCAGCAGCTCCGGGACAACGAACACCGGGGAGCTGTTTTTT.